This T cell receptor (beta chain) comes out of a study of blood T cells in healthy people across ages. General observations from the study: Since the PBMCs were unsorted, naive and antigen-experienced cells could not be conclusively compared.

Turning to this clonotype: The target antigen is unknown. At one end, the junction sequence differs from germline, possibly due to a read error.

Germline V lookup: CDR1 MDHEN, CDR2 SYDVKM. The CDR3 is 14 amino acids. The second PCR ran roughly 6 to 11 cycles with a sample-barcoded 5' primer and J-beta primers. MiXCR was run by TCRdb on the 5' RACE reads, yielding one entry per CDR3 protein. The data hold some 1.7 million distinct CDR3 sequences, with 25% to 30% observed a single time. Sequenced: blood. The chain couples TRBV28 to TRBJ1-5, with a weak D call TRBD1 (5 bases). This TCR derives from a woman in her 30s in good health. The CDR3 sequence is CAGRAQGWLQPQHF. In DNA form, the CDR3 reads TGTGCCGGCAGAGCGCAGGGCTGGCTTCAGCCCCAGCATTTT.